The clone carrying this T cell receptor (beta chain) showed up many times. Its antigen is as yet unknown. The CDR3 is 13 residues long. V was shortened by 8 bases and J by 4 bases, with 15 bases between the two germline ends. Germline CDR1 SGHRS, CDR2 YFSETQ. This sample was taken from a study of T-cell memory formation after mild COVID-19. The overall study: Largely donor-specific TCR clusters were found. Broader study findings: Some SARS-CoV-2-responding clones were already detected in memory before infection. Clones that contracted clustered mainly in CM and EM if CD4+ and in EMRA if CD8+.

The 5'RACE method, run with constant-segment primers, produced TCR alpha and TCR beta cDNA libraries (carrying sample barcodes and UMIs). TCRdb ran MiXCR on the 5' RACE reads and lists one entry per CDR3 protein. The table shows about 250,000 distinct CDR3 sequences, with roughly 14% occurring only once. The source is an adult woman who had mild COVID-19 (a few samples of this study predate the infection). Cell type and time point are not known. Sequenced input: PBMCs or a T cell subset sorted from them (not recorded which). The chain joins TRBV5-1 to TRBJ1-2, with a tentative D call TRBD1 (5 bases). CDR3 region: CASGEGRVYGYTF. For the CDR3, the DNA is TGCGCCAGTGGTGAGGGACGAGTCTATGGCTACACCTTC.